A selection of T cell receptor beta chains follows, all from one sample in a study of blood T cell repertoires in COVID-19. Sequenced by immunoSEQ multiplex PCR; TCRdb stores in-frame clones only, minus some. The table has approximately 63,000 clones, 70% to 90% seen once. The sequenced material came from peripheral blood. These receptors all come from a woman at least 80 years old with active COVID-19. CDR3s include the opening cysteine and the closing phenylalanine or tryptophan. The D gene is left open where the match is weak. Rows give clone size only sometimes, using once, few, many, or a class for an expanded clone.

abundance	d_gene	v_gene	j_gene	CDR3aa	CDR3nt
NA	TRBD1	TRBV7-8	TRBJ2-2	CASRGGRDTGELFF	TGTGCCAGTCGAGGGGGCCGCGACACCGGGGAGCTGTTTTTT
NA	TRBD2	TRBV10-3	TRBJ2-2	CAISEFSGGIGTGELFF	TGTGCCATCAGTGAGTTTAGCGGGGGGATCGGCACCGGGGAGCTGTTTTTT
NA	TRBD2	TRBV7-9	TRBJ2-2	CASSISGGTGELFF	TGTGCCAGCAGCATCAGCGGGGGGACCGGGGAGCTGTTTTTT
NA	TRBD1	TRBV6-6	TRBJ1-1	CASSQTGGGTEAFF	TGTGCCAGCAGTCAGACAGGGGGCGGCACTGAAGCTTTCTTT
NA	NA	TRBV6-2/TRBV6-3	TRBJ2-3	CASSYSTTDTQYF	TGTGCCAGCAGTTACTCCACTACAGATACGCAGTATTTT
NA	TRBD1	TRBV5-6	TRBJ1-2	CASSPRQGIYGYTF	TGTGCCAGCAGCCCCCGACAGGGCATCTATGGCTACACCTTC
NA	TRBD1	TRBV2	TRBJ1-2	CASRGQADYGYTF	TGTGCCAGCAGGGGACAGGCCGACTATGGCTACACCTTC
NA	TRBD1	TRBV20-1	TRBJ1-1	CSASLLPRGATEAFF	TGCAGTGCTAGTCTGTTGCCCAGGGGGGCCACTGAAGCTTTCTTT
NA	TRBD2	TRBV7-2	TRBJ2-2	CASSLVAGGVTGELFF	TGTGCCAGCAGCTTAGTAGCGGGGGGTGTCACCGGGGAGCTGTTTTTT
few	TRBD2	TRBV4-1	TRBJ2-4	CASSQDGTSGAKNIQYF	TGCGCCAGCAGCCAAGATGGGACTAGCGGGGCCAAAAACATTCAGTACTTC
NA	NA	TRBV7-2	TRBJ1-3	CASSLGGSGNTIYF	TGTGCCAGCAGCTTGGGGGGTTCTGGAAACACCATATATTTT
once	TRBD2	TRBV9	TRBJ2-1	CASSVSTSGGSYNEQFF	TGTGCCAGCAGCGTATCCACTAGCGGGGGGTCGTACAATGAGCAGTTCTTC
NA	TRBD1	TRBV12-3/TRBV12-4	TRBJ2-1	CASRAQGYNEQFF	TGTGCCAGCAGGGCACAGGGGTACAATGAGCAGTTCTTC